The 20 T cell receptor beta chains reported below all come from one sample, sequenced in a study of cytomegalovirus exposure and HLA in healthy donors. The PCR was carried out with 60 Vbeta primers and 13 Jbeta primers. This table comes from immunoSEQ multiplex PCR, and its TCRdb copy is limited to in-frame clones, with some not included. The sample includes 210,000 or so clones, about 85% of them seen just once. The sequenced sample consisted of PBMCs. Receptors were obtained from a woman between 45 and 65 years old in good health and CMV-seropositive.

The rearrangement uses TRBV28 and TRBJ1-1; TRBD1 agrees at 7 bases. The germline CDR1 and CDR2 sequences are MDHEN and SYDVKM. The length of the CDR3 is 15 residues. The V gene end was trimmed by 8 bases and the J gene end by 6 bases; junction bases not matched to a gene: 15. This CDR3 reads CASPPSRQGAAEAFF. The CDR3 coding sequence is TGTGCCAGCCCCCCGTCTCGACAGGGTGCTGCTGAAGCTTTCTTT.

This chain connects TRBV6-5 to TRBJ1-2; 9 positions agree with TRBD1. The V and J ends lost 6 bases and 3 bases, in that order; junction bases with no gene match: 5. This CDR3 is built from 14 residues. Germline CDR1 and CDR2: MNHEY and SVGAGI. CDR3 protein: CASRSTGGDYGYTF. The DNA of the CDR3 is TGTGCCAGCAGAAGTACAGGGGGCGACTATGGCTACACCTTC.

This chain uses TRBV6-6 with TRBJ2-7, with D perhaps TRBD1 (6 bases). V dropped 5 bases and J dropped 0 bases, with 11 bases sitting between them. This CDR3 is 14 amino acids long. From germline, CDR1 is MNHNY and CDR2 SVGAGI (reference sequence). CDR3 protein: CASSHDRSSYEQYF. CDR3 bases: TGTGCCAGCAGTCACGACAGGAGCTCCTACGAGCAGTACTTC.

The genes are TRBV7-9 and TRBJ2-3, with D maybe TRBD2 (7 bases). Between the trimmed V and J ends, which lost 3 bases and 5 bases, there was a span of 12 bases. Germline CDR1 is SEHNR and CDR2 is FQNEAQ (reference sequence). The CDR3 contains 14 residues. The CDR3 is CASSFGGAIDTQYF. Here the CDR3 DNA reads TGTGCCAGCAGCTTTGGGGGGGCCATAGATACGCAGTATTTT.

In regard to this clone: At one of its ends the junction is not consistent with the germline gene, which may arise from a read error. The chain links TRBV6-5 to TRBJ1-2; tentative D call: TRBD1 (5 bases). Germline loops: CDR1 MNHEY, CDR2 SVGAGI. This CDR3 has 13 residues. The DNA of the CDR3 is TGTGCCAGCAGTTACGTCCGGGGCAGGGAGGACGCCTTC. Translated, it gives CASSYVRGREDAF.

This clone has a handful of counts. This rearrangement joins TRBV9 to TRBJ1-5; 7 nucleotides align to TRBD1. Germline-derived CDR1 and CDR2 are SGDLS and YYNGEE. V shed 2 bases and J 7 bases; nucleotides not matched to a gene: 9. The CDR3 extends over 15 amino acids. For the CDR3, the DNA is TGTGCCAGCAGCGTGTCCGACAGGGTGGGACAGCCCCAGCATTTT. Encoded protein: CASSVSDRVGQPQHF.

This chain uses TRBV29-1 with TRBJ1-1; a possible D gene is TRBD1 (6 bases). This CDR3 has 13 residues. V was clipped by 7 bases and J by 5 bases, with 17 bases between them. CDR1 and CDR2 (germline): SQVTM, ANQGSEA. CDR3 sequence: CSAGSRGLTEAFF. CDR3 coding DNA: TGCAGCGCCGGATCCAGGGGCCTGACTGAAGCTTTCTTT.

The V gene is TRBV6-1, the J gene TRBJ2-2, with TRBD1 as a possible D gene (5 bases). The CDR3 spans 13 residues. Germline V gives CDR1 MNHNS, CDR2 SASEGT. V was pared by 9 bases and J by 1 base, with 9 bases between. Here the CDR3 DNA reads TGTGCCAGTCAGGGTATGAACACCGGGGAGCTGTTTTTT. It is translated as CASQGMNTGELFF.

V gene TRBV27 combines with J gene TRBJ2-3, with a possible D match to TRBD2 (6 bases). CDR1 is MNHEY, CDR2 SMNVEV, per germline (reference sequence). This CDR3 has 16 residues. The V end lost 4 bases, the J end lost 1 base, and 15 bases lay between the germline ends. CDR3 nucleotides: TGTGCCAGCAGTTCCCAACCGGGACTGCGCACAGATACGCAGTATTTT. This encodes CASSSQPGLRTDTQYF.

Written as DNA, the CDR3 is TGTGCCAGCAGTTTACGACCGGGACAGGGGGCACGGGAGACCCAGTACTTC. Translated: CASSLRPGQGARETQYF. The chain combines TRBV27 with TRBJ2-5; 12 bases map to TRBD1. The ends lost 2 bases at V and 5 bases at J; junction bases unmatched: 9. The CDR3 has 17 residues. CDR1 is MNHEY and CDR2 is SMNVEV in the germline V gene (reference sequence).

The V call is TRBV19, the J call TRBJ1-1; no definite D call. The germline V and J ends were trimmed by 7 bases and 4 bases, with 16 bases remaining between them. CDR3 length: 14 residues. From germline, CDR1 is LNHDA and CDR2 SQIVND (reference sequence). The CDR3, as DNA: TGTGCCAGTACGGTTGGGAGGGTATCCACTGAAGCTTTCTTT. Encoded protein: CASTVGRVSTEAFF.

In its sample, this clone was seen a few times. The chain employs TRBV5-1 and TRBJ2-4; D gene uncertain. Germline CDR1 reads SGHRS; CDR2 reads YFSETQ. The CDR3 has 15 residues. Trimming took 4 bases from V and 2 from J, leaving 13 bases between them. In nucleotides, the CDR3 is TGCGCCAGCAGCGAGCTACCCTTGACCAAAAACATTCAGTACTTC. Its protein is CASSELPLTKNIQYF.

The V and J genes are TRBV5-4 and TRBJ2-7, with 7 bases matching TRBD2. The CDR3 runs to 15 residues. The germline CDR1 and CDR2 sequences are SGHNT and YYREEE (reference sequence). Trimming removed 0 bases from V and 0 bases from J; junction bases left unmatched: 3. DNA of the CDR3: TGTGCCAGCAGCTTGGGTAGGACTAGCTCCTACGAGCAGTACTTC. It encodes CASSLGRTSSYEQYF.

V and J are TRBV9 and TRBJ2-5, with D possibly TRBD2 on 7 matching bases. The CDR3 runs to 15 residues. Per germline, CDR1 SGDLS and CDR2 YYNGEE. Trimming took 4 bases from V and 2 from J, leaving 15 bases between them. The CDR3 loop reads CASSLRGAGQETQYF. Here the CDR3 DNA reads TGTGCCAGCAGCCTTCGGGGGGCGGGGCAAGAGACCCAGTACTTC.

The V and J genes are TRBV5-6 and TRBJ2-2; D perhaps matches TRBD2 (5 bases). CDR3 length: 15 amino acids. Germline V gene sequence: CDR1 SGHDT, CDR2 YYEEEE. V shed 4 bases and J shed 4 bases, with 14 bases lying between them. The CDR3 DNA is TGTGCCAGCAGCCCCCCTCTAGCTCCCACCGGGGAGCTGTTTTTT. Translated: CASSPPLAPTGELFF.

J is TRBJ2-7 and V is TRBV19; D possibly corresponds to TRBD2 (5 bases). Trimming took off 6 bases at V and 0 bases at J, with 12 bases between the two ends. The CDR3 contains 14 residues. Looked up from germline, CDR1 is LNHDA and CDR2 is SQIVND (reference sequence). The CDR3 DNA sequence: TGTGCCAGTAGACAGTCCACTAGCTCCTACGAGCAGTACTTC. This codes for CASRQSTSSYEQYF.

The chain is built from TRBV7-3 and TRBJ1-1; a weak D match, TRBD1 (6 bases). V was cut by 3 bases and J by 4 bases, with 12 bases left in between. CDR3 size: 14 residues. The germline CDR1 and CDR2 sequences are SGHTA and FQGTGA. The chain's CDR3 is CASSFRQVRTEAFF. CDR3 DNA: TGTGCCAGCAGCTTTCGACAGGTCCGCACTGAAGCTTTCTTT.

The rearrangement links TRBV4-3 to TRBJ2-2; tentative D call: TRBD1 (6 bases). The CDR3 is 16 residues long. V dropped 2 bases and J dropped 1 base, with 11 bases sitting between them. Germline V gene lookup returns CDR1 LGHNA and CDR2 YSLEER. CDR3 sequence: CASSQRQEVNTGELFF. The CDR3, as DNA: TGCGCCAGCAGCCAAAGACAGGAGGTGAACACCGGGGAGCTGTTTTTT.

The chain joins TRBV19 to TRBJ1-4; a weak D match, TRBD1 (6 bases). In germline, CDR1 is LNHDA, CDR2 SQIVND (reference sequence). Trimming pared 5 bases from V and 4 bases from J, leaving 17 bases between. The CDR3 contains 16 residues. CDR3: CASSQMGRDNNEKLFF. The CDR3 DNA sequence: TGTGCCAGTAGTCAGATGGGACGGGACAATAATGAAAAACTGTTTTTT.

A single count supports this clone. The rearrangement joins TRBV10-1 to TRBJ2-7; 9 nucleotides line up with TRBD2. The germline gives CDR1 WNHNN, CDR2 SYGVQD (reference sequence). The CDR3 has 18 residues. J lost 5 bases, V lost 8 bases, and 22 bases had no gene match. The DNA of the CDR3 is TGCGCCAGCTTGCCCCCGGAGAATAGCGGGGGCCCCGGGCACGAGCAGTACTTC. Translated, it gives CASLPPENSGGPGHEQYF.